Following are 27 T cell receptor beta chains from one sample sequenced in a study of blood T cell repertoires in COVID-19. Using immunoSEQ multiplex PCR, the repertoire was profiled, and TCRdb retains in-frame clones only, with some absent. The sample carries about 250,000 clones, 84% recorded once. The source material was peripheral blood. These receptors were obtained from a woman between 35 and 50 years old who had recovered from COVID-19.

This chain uses TRBV30 with TRBJ1-6, with 8 bases that match TRBD1. V gave up 0 bases and J gave up 9 bases; unmatched junction bases: 7. Germline V gives CDR1 GTSNPN, CDR2 SVGIG (reference sequence). This CDR3 is 15 amino acids long. The CDR3 DNA follows: TGTGCCTGGAGTGTGAGGCAGGGGGCTGGTTCACCCCTCCACTTT. Translated, it gives CAWSVRQGAGSPLHF. The complete variable domain, with remaining parts taken from reference TRBV30 and TRBJ1-6, reads SQTIHQWPATLVQPVGSPLSLECTVEGTSNPNLYWYRQAAGRGLQLLFYSVGIGQISSEVPQNLSASRPQDRQFILSSKKLLLSDSGFYLCAWSVRQGAGSPLHFGNGTRLTVT.

The sample holds one count of this clone. This rearrangement joins TRBV6-6 to TRBJ1-4; D might be TRBD1 (5 bases). The CDR3 contains 16 residues. V shed 8 bases and J shed 4 bases, with 20 bases lying between them. From germline, CDR1 is MNHNY and CDR2 SVGAGI (reference sequence). DNA of the CDR3: TGTGCCAGCCGGTTGAGCGCGGGACCGCTTAATGAAAAACTGTTTTTT. Its protein is CASRLSAGPLNEKLFF.

The chain couples TRBV6-5 to TRBJ1-1, with a weak D call TRBD1 (6 bases). This CDR3 region has 11 residues. Germline loops: CDR1 MNHEY, CDR2 SVGAGI. V dropped 2 bases and J dropped 11 bases, with 9 bases sitting between them. DNA for the CDR3: TGTGCCAGCAGTTACGAGGGGGTGGCTTTCTTT. It is translated as CASSYEGVAFF.

This clone was seen just once. The CDR3 sequence: CASRQELPGDSLHYGYTF. For the CDR3, the DNA is TGTGCCAGCCGGCAGGAACTTCCGGGGGACAGTCTACACTATGGCTACACCTTC. The J gene is TRBJ1-2, the V gene TRBV2, with 7 bases lining up with TRBD1. Germline V gene lookup returns CDR1 SNHLY and CDR2 FYNNEI. There are 18 residues in the CDR3. The V segment lost 8 bases and the J segment 3 bases; nucleotides outside the gene matches: 21.

V and J are TRBV25-1 and TRBJ1-6, with D perhaps TRBD1 (6 bases). The V end lost 1 base, the J end lost 9 bases, and 13 bases lay between the germline ends. The V gene's germline CDR1 is MGHDK and CDR2 SYGVNS. This CDR3 region has 15 residues. In nucleotides, the CDR3 is TGTGCCAGCAGTGAATTGAACAGGGAAAGTTCACCCCTCCACTTT. This gives the protein CASSELNRESSPLHF.

This clone showed up just once. The chain couples TRBV2 to TRBJ2-1; 14 positions agree with TRBD2. J gave up 7 bases and V 7 bases, and 6 bases lay outside the gene matches. The CDR3 runs to 15 residues. Germline values: CDR1 SNHLY, CDR2 FYNNEI. The CDR3 reads CASNPTSGGENEQFF. The CDR3 DNA reads TGTGCCAGCAACCCGACTAGCGGGGGGGAGAATGAGCAGTTCTTC.

The gene calls are TRBV7-9 and TRBJ1-1; D remains unclear. The V gene lost 5 bases and the J gene lost 6 bases, with 10 bases spanning the gap. The CDR3 spans 12 residues. CDR1 is SEHNR and CDR2 is FQNEAQ in the germline V gene (reference sequence). The CDR3 coding sequence is TGTGCCAGCAGCCCGCCCCGGGCTGAAGCTTTCTTT. Translation: CASSPPRAEAFF.

The V call is TRBV27, the J call TRBJ1-5, with D unclear. V lost 0 bases, J lost 6 bases, and 21 bases lay in between. This CDR3 is 18 amino acids long. Germline V gene data show CDR1 as MNHEY and CDR2 as SMNVEV (reference sequence). Here the CDR3 reads CASSLSSGGRLKVQPQHF. DNA for the CDR3: TGTGCCAGCAGTTTATCGAGCGGAGGCCGATTGAAGGTTCAGCCCCAGCATTTT.

V is TRBV5-1 and J is TRBJ2-7, with TRBD1 identical over 7 bases. This CDR3 is built from 13 residues. Germline trimming cut 3 bases from V and 0 bases from J; bases unmatched to any gene: 0. Germline V gene lookup returns CDR1 SGHRS and CDR2 YFSETQ. CDR3 in amino acids: CASSWDSSYEQYF. The CDR3 DNA sequence: TGCGCCAGCAGCTGGGACAGCTCCTACGAGCAGTACTTC.

Note on this clone: The sample holds other DNA sequences that translate to the same CDR3. This chain joins TRBV7-9 and TRBJ1-2; D might be TRBD1 (5 bases). This CDR3 has 11 amino acids. Germline assignment: CDR1 SEHNR and CDR2 FQNEAQ (reference sequence). V was pared by 4 bases and J by 5 bases, with 5 bases between. The CDR3 nucleotides are TGTGCCAGCAGCTCAGGGTATGGCTACACCTTC. Its translation: CASSSGYGYTF.

The chain has TRBV6-2 or TRBV6-3 and TRBJ1-5; maybe TRBD1 (5 bases). The V and J ends lost 6 bases and 4 bases respectively, with 10 bases between them. The germline V gene encodes CDR1 MNHEY and CDR2 SVGEGT. This CDR3 contains 13 residues. The CDR3 here is CASSSTVNQPQHF. CDR3 in DNA: TGTGCCAGCAGCTCGACAGTAAATCAGCCCCAGCATTTT.

The chain has TRBV5-1 and TRBJ1-3; no clear D. The CDR3 has 16 residues. Between the trimmed V and J ends, which lost 4 bases and 0 bases, there was a span of 14 bases. Per the germline V gene, CDR1 is SGHRS and CDR2 is YFSETQ. This CDR3 is CASSLFPGISGNTIYF. CDR3 DNA: TGCGCCAGCAGCCTTTTTCCAGGTATCTCTGGAAACACCATATATTTT.

The chain recombines TRBV5-6 with TRBJ1-1; TRBD1 agrees at 10 bases. The CDR3 consists of 15 residues. Germline values: CDR1 SGHDT, CDR2 YYEEEE. The trim removed 3 bases at V and 3 bases at J, leaving 5 bases unmatched. CDR3 sequence (DNA): TGTGCCAGCAGCTCGGCGGGACAGGGGCACACTGAAGCTTTCTTT. Translating gives CASSSAGQGHTEAFF. The complete variable domain, with remaining parts taken from reference TRBV5-6 and TRBJ1-1, reads DAGVTQSPTHLIKTRGQQVTLRCSPKSGHDTVSWYQQALGQGPQFIFQYYEEEERQRGNFPDRFSGHQFPNYSSELNVNALLLGDSALYLCASSSAGQGHTEAFFGQGTRLTVV.

This chain connects TRBV5-1 to TRBJ2-6; 9 positions match TRBD1. This CDR3 spans 18 amino acids. Germline assignment: CDR1 SGHRS and CDR2 YFSETQ. V shed 4 bases, J shed 0 bases, and the junction held 8 bases outside the gene matches. The chain's CDR3 is CASSNGQGSLSGANVLTF. The CDR3 DNA follows: TGCGCCAGCAGCAATGGACAGGGGTCTCTCTCTGGGGCCAACGTCCTGACTTTC.

The chain couples TRBV18 to TRBJ1-2; D not certain. The V and J ends lost 2 bases and 8 bases respectively, with 12 bases between them. Germline V gives CDR1 KGHSH, CDR2 LQKENI. There are 13 residues in the CDR3. DNA of the CDR3: TGTGCCAGCTCACCAGGAGATAGGAGCGGCTACACCTTC. The encoded protein is CASSPGDRSGYTF.

The chain uses TRBV30 and TRBJ1-2; 9 bases are shared with TRBD1. The germline V gene encodes CDR1 GTSNPN and CDR2 SVGIG (reference sequence). This CDR3 contains 13 residues. The CDR3 region has the DNA TGTGCTTGCCGGGACAGGGTTTACTATGGCTACACCTTC. Protein product: CACRDRVYYGYTF.

This chain joins TRBV28 and TRBJ2-7; unclear D gene. Trimming stripped 8 bases from V and 2 bases from J, with 22 bases between. Germline loops: CDR1 MDHEN, CDR2 SYDVKM. This CDR3 contains 16 residues. The CDR3 DNA reads as TGTGCCAGCCGCCGAGCCTTGTCCAACCTTGCCTACGAGCAGTACTTC. It encodes CASRRALSNLAYEQYF. Looking up the rest from reference TRBV28 and TRBJ2-7 gives the full variable domain: DVKVTQSSRYLVKRTGEKVFLECVQDMDHENMFWYRQDPGLGLRLIYFSYDVKMKEKGDIPEGYSVSREKKERFSLILESASTNQTSMYLCASRRALSNLAYEQYFGPGTRLTVT.

The rearrangement links TRBV4-1 to TRBJ1-5, with D possibly matching TRBD1 (5 bases). Germline loops: CDR1 MGHRA, CDR2 YSYEKL. This CDR3 is 16 amino acids long. Between the trimmed V and J ends, which lost 2 bases and 2 bases, there was a span of 13 bases. The CDR3 protein is CASSQTGDWGNQPQHF. CDR3 coding DNA: TGCGCCAGCAGCCAAACGGGGGATTGGGGCAATCAGCCCCAGCATTTT.

V and J are TRBV11-2 and TRBJ2-7, with D tentatively TRBD1 (6 bases). V gave up 5 bases and J gave up 2 bases, with 16 bases separating them. This CDR3 comprises 15 residues. Germline lookup yields CDR1 SGHAT and CDR2 FQNNGV. CDR3 in amino acids: CASSVTGTNAYEQYF. The CDR3 DNA is TGTGCCAGCAGCGTTACCGGGACAAACGCCTACGAGCAGTACTTC.

As DNA, the CDR3 is TGTGCCAGCAGCTTAGCAGCGGTAGCCCAAGAGACCCAGTACTTC. Translated, it gives CASSLAAVAQETQYF. The chain has TRBV7-9 and TRBJ2-5; maybe TRBD2 (5 bases). Trimming removed 0 bases from V and 1 base from J, with 9 bases in between. Germline values: CDR1 SEHNR, CDR2 FQNEAQ (reference sequence). This CDR3 is built from 15 residues. Full variable domain (remainder filled in from reference TRBV7-9 and TRBJ2-5): DTGVSQNPRHKITKRGQNVTFRCDPISEHNRLYWYRQTLGQGPEFLTYFQNEAQLEKSRLLSDRFSAERPKGSFSTLEIQRTEQGDSAMYLCASSLAAVAQETQYFGPGTRLLVL.

The gene calls are TRBV5-6 and TRBJ1-2; a possible D gene is TRBD1 (6 bases). V was cut by 4 bases and J by 3 bases, with 22 bases left in between. The germline V gene encodes CDR1 SGHDT and CDR2 YYEEEE. The CDR3 is 17 amino acids. The CDR3 coding sequence is TGTGCCAGCAGCCTCTGGGGGGGCGGGACGAGCCACTATGGCTACACCTTC. Its protein product is CASSLWGGGTSHYGYTF.

This clone appeared a single time. The chain couples TRBV7-9 to TRBJ1-4, with unresolved D. This CDR3 region has 15 residues. Germline loops: CDR1 SEHNR, CDR2 FQNEAQ (reference sequence). Trimming left V 5 bases short and J 8 bases short, with 18 bases between. As DNA, the CDR3 is TGTGCCAGCAGCCTGAGTGCTGGGGAGAGCGAAAAACTGTTTTTT. Protein product: CASSLSAGESEKLFF.

The chain carries TRBV15 and TRBJ1-2; 10 positions agree with TRBD1. Germline loops: CDR1 LNHNV, CDR2 YYDKDF (reference sequence). CDR3 length: 19 amino acids. After removal of 4 bases from V and 0 bases from J, the junction contained 14 bases not matched to a gene. CDR3 bases: TGTGCCACCAGCACCCATTGGGGGGACAGGGGTGTCTCTAACTATGGCTACACCTTC. It translates to CATSTHWGDRGVSNYGYTF.

This chain connects TRBV27 to TRBJ2-1, with TRBD2 matching over 11 bases. The CDR3 loop spans 17 amino acids. Germline lookup yields CDR1 MNHEY and CDR2 SMNVEV (reference sequence). The V gene end was trimmed by 5 bases and the J gene end by 5 bases; junction bases not matched to a gene: 11. The chain's CDR3 is CASSPKLAGDFDNEQFF. The DNA of the CDR3 is TGTGCCAGCAGTCCAAAACTAGCGGGGGACTTCGACAATGAGCAGTTCTTC.

The chain recombines TRBV14 with TRBJ1-2; D may be TRBD1 (6 bases). CDR3 size: 14 residues. In germline, CDR1 is SGHDN, CDR2 FVKESK. V was shortened by 4 bases and J by 4 bases, with 13 bases between the two germline ends. The CDR3 region is CASSLRGHPYGYTF. The DNA for the CDR3 is TGTGCCAGCAGCCTCAGGGGACACCCCTATGGCTACACCTTC. The full variable domain, its missing parts supplied by reference TRBV14 and TRBJ1-2, is EAGVTQFPSHSVIEKGQTVTLRCDPISGHDNLYWYRRVMGKEIKFLLHFVKESKQDESGMPNNRFLAERTGGTYSTLKVQPAELEDSGVYFCASSLRGHPYGYTFGSGTRLTVV.

This chain joins TRBV28 and TRBJ1-5; D may be TRBD1 (5 bases). V lost 6 bases and J 8 bases, leaving 11 bases between the germline ends. The CDR3 covers 12 residues. Germline values: CDR1 MDHEN, CDR2 SYDVKM. This CDR3 is CASRSGTKPQHF. The CDR3 region has the DNA TGTGCCAGCAGGTCAGGGACTAAGCCCCAGCATTTT.

The chain has TRBV19 and TRBJ1-5; 8 positions match TRBD1. The CDR3 spans 15 residues. J lost 1 base, V lost 6 bases, and 5 bases had no gene match. The germline CDR1 and CDR2 sequences are LNHDA and SQIVND (reference sequence). CDR3 in amino acids: CASSWQGASNQPQHF. The CDR3 region has the DNA TGTGCCAGTAGCTGGCAGGGGGCAAGCAATCAGCCCCAGCATTTT. The whole variable domain, filled in from reference TRBV19 and TRBJ1-5, reads DGGITQSPKYLFRKEGQNVTLSCEQNLNHDAMYWYRQDPGQGLRLIYYSQIVNDFQKGDIAEGYSVSREKKESFPLTVTSAQKNPTAFYLCASSWQGASNQPQHFGDGTRLSIL.